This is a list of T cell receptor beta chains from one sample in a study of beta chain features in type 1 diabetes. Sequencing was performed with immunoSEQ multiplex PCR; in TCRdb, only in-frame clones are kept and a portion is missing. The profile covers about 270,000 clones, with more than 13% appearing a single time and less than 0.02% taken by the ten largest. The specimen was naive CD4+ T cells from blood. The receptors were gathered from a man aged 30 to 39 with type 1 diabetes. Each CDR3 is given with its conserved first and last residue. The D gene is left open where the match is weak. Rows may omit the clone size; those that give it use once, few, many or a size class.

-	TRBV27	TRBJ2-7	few	CASGRAGEKEQYF	TGTGCCAGCGGTCGGGCAGGGGAGAAAGAGCAGTACTTC
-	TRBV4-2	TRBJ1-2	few	CASSPPQGRSSGYTF	TGTGCCAGCAGCCCTCCACAGGGACGATCGAGTGGCTACACCTTC
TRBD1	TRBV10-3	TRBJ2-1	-	CAISGQGTNEQFF	TGTGCCATCAGTGGACAGGGGACCAATGAGCAGTTCTTC
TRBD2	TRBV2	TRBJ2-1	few	CASSGTSGIHNEQFF	TGTGCCAGCAGTGGGACTAGCGGGATACACAATGAGCAGTTCTTC
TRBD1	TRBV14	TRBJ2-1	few	CASSHRTGTGHYNEQFF	TGTGCCAGCAGCCACCGGACCGGGACAGGACATTACAATGAGCAGTTCTTC
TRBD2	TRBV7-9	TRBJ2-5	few	CASSLGIRLAGVRETQYF	TGTGCCAGCAGCTTAGGTATTAGGCTAGCGGGAGTTCGAGAGACCCAGTACTTC
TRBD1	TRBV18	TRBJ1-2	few	CASSMDRIYGYTF	TGTGCCAGCTCAATGGACAGGATCTATGGCTACACCTTC
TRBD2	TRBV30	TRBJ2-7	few	CALRTSGRGLEQYF	TGTGCCTTGCGGACTAGCGGGAGGGGGCTCGAGCAGTACTTC
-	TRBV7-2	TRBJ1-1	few	CASSSFDGGTEAFF	TGTGCCAGCAGCTCTTTTGACGGGGGAACTGAAGCTTTCTTT
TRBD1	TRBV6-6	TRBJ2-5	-	CASSYSTGGRTETQYF	TGTGCCAGCAGTTACTCGACAGGGGGTCGGACGGAGACCCAGTACTTC
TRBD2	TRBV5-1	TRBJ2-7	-	CASSSLAGNSYEQYF	TGCGCCAGCAGCTCCCTAGCGGGAAACTCCTACGAGCAGTACTTC
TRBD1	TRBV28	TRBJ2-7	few	CASSYRGLGEQYF	TGTGCCAGCAGCTACAGGGGCCTTGGGGAGCAGTACTTC
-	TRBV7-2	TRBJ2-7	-	CASSLRQDAYEQYF	TGTGCCAGCAGCTTGCGTCAGGATGCCTACGAGCAGTACTTC
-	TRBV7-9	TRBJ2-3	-	CASSLDSGTDTQYF	TGTGCCAGCAGCTTGGATAGCGGCACAGATACGCAGTATTTT
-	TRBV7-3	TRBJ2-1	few	CASSLSSSYNEQFF	TGTGCCAGCAGCTTAAGTAGCTCCTACAATGAGCAGTTCTTC
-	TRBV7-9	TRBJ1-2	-	CASSTGAGRRDGYTF	TGTGCCAGCAGCACCGGGGCGGGAAGGAGGGATGGCTACACCTTC
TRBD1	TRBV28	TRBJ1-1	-	CASSLGTGHTEAFF	TGTGCCAGCAGTTTGGGGACAGGGCACACTGAAGCTTTCTTT
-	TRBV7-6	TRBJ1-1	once	CASTSDIGRENTEAFF	TGTGCCAGCACCTCAGACATTGGGAGAGAGAACACTGAAGCTTTCTTT
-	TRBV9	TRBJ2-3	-	CASSVGQGPPTDTQYF	TGTGCCAGCAGCGTAGGGCAGGGCCCACCCACAGATACGCAGTATTTT
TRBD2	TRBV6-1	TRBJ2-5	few	CASSVGLAGGAETQYF	TGTGCCAGCAGTGTGGGACTAGCCGGCGGAGCAGAGACCCAGTACTTC
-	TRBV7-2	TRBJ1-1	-	CASSLGLGHGTEAFF	TGTGCCAGCAGCTTGGGACTTGGGCATGGCACTGAAGCTTTCTTT
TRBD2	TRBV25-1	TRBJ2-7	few	CASGLAGGPSEQYF	TGTGCCAGCGGTTTAGCGGGAGGGCCGAGCGAGCAGTACTTC
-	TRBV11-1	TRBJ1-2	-	CASSSQRADGYTF	TGTGCCAGCAGCTCACAACGTGCGGATGGCTACACCTTC
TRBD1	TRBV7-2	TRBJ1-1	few	CASSFQDRARTEAFF	TGTGCCAGCAGCTTTCAGGACAGGGCCAGGACTGAAGCTTTCTTT
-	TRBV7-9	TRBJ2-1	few	CASSLDWETFF	TGTGCCAGCAGCTTAGATTGGGAGACGTTCTTC
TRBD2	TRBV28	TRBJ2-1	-	CASSLVSGRANEQFF	TGTGCCAGCAGTTTAGTAAGCGGGAGAGCGAATGAGCAGTTCTTC
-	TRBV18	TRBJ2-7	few	CASKPTTSIYEQYF	TGTGCCAGCAAGCCGACTACCAGTATCTACGAGCAGTACTTC
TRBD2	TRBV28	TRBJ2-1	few	CASGAGGGAYNEQFF	TGTGCCAGCGGGGCGGGAGGGGGAGCCTACAATGAGCAGTTCTTC
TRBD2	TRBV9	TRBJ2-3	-	CASSVDVGRARYTQYF	TGTGCCAGCAGCGTAGACGTCGGGAGGGCCAGGTATACGCAGTATTTT
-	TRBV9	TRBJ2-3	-	CASSVQGIGTDTQYF	TGTGCCAGCAGCGTACAGGGTATCGGCACAGATACGCAGTATTTT
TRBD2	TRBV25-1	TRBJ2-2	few	CASSEPPSGSKVTGELFF	TGTGCCAGCAGTGAACCACCTAGCGGGAGTAAAGTCACCGGGGAGCTGTTTTTT
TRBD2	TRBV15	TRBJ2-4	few	CATSRDKAGGLAKNIQYF	TGTGCCACCAGCAGAGATAAGGCGGGGGGGCTAGCCAAAAACATTCAGTACTTC
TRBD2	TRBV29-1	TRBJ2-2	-	CSVGDGTSGSFGTGELFF	TGCAGCGTTGGGGACGGGACTAGCGGGAGCTTTGGCACCGGGGAGCTGTTTTTT
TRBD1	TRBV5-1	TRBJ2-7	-	CASSRTGDGYEQYF	TGCGCCAGCAGCCGGACAGGGGATGGCTACGAGCAGTACTTC
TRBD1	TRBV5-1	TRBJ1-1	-	CASSTQGAGTEAFF	TGCGCCAGCAGCACCCAGGGGGCTGGGACTGAAGCTTTCTTT
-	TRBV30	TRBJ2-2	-	CAWSPGLTGELFF	TGTGCCTGGAGTCCAGGACTTACCGGGGAGCTGTTTTTT
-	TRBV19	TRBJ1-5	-	CASSFGTSNQPQHF	TGTGCCAGTAGTTTCGGGACATCTAATCAGCCCCAGCATTTT
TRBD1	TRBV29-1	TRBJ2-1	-	CSVWPGQGAREQFF	TGCAGCGTTTGGCCGGGACAGGGGGCGAGAGAGCAGTTCTTC
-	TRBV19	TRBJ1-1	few	CATKAERTEAFF	TGTGCCACCAAGGCTGAGAGGACTGAAGCTTTCTTT
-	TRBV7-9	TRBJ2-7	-	CASLGRASDEQYF	TGTGCCAGCTTGGGCAGGGCTTCTGACGAGCAGTACTTC